This T cell receptor beta chain was profiled in a study of blood T cells in healthy people across ages. Concerning this clonotype itself: Its antigen is undetermined.

The study's findings and limits: Naive T cell percentage showed a strong correlation with TCR beta diversity. Per-million-T-cell TCR beta diversity fell roughly linearly with age.

With a J-beta primer mix and a sample-barcoded 5' primer, a second PCR ran about 7 to 11 cycles. TCRdb re-analysed the 5' RACE reads in MiXCR, keeping a single row per CDR3 protein. The sample contains about 1.6 million distinct CDR3 sequences, roughly 32% of which appear only once. CDR3 length: 13 residues. Looked up from germline, CDR1 is DFQATT and CDR2 is SNEGSKA (reference sequence). The germline V and J ends were trimmed by 0 bases and 2 bases, with 8 bases remaining between them. This sequence was found in a woman aged 25-40 years in good health. The chain is built from TRBV20-1 and TRBJ2-7; D remains ambiguous. The sequencing sample was made of blood. The CDR3 is CSARDPQAYEQYF. In nucleotides, the CDR3 is TGCAGTGCTAGAGATCCCCAGGCCTACGAGCAGTACTTC.